A selection of T cell receptor beta chains follows, all from one sample in a study of chemoradiotherapy in HPV16-positive cancers. Sequenced by immunoSEQ multiplex PCR; TCRdb stores in-frame clones only, minus some. The sample consists of approximately 7,200 clones, 77% of them appearing once. Sampling took place from a patient who underwent chemoradiotherapy. The source is a human donor with HPV-associated anogenital cancer. The CDR3 runs from the conserved cysteine through the conserved F or W. The order of the fields is clone size, J gene, V gene, D gene, CDR3 DNA, CDR3 protein. The D gene is left open where the match is weak. Clone size, where shown, is once, few, many, or a class for clones that have expanded.

>once|TRBJ2-2|TRBV2|TRBD1
TGTGCCAGCAGGGGGGACAGGGTCCCCGGGGAGCTGTTTTTT
CASRGDRVPGELFF
>-|TRBJ2-7|TRBV10-3|-
TGTGCCATCAGTGAGTCCCTCATAAGCGAGCAGTACTTC
CAISESLISEQYF
>-|TRBJ1-4|TRBV30|-
TGTGCCTGGGGCCCGGACAGCTATCACGAAAAACTGTTTTTT
CAWGPDSYHEKLFF
>-|TRBJ1-2|TRBV6-6|TRBD1
TGTGCCAGCACCGAGCCAGGGGGCTTCCTTAACTATGGCTACACCTTC
CASTEPGGFLNYGYTF
>-|TRBJ2-5|TRBV20-1|-
TGCAGTGCGGAAGGAAAAGAGACCCAGTACTTC
CSAEGKETQYF
>-|TRBJ2-1|TRBV5-1|TRBD2
TGCGCCAGCACCGTGGCAAGCGGGGGGGCACGGCAGTTCTTC
CASTVASGGARQFF
>-|TRBJ1-1|TRBV4-2|-
TGTGCCAGCAGCCAAGAGCTCAGCGCGGACACTGAAGCTTTCTTT
CASSQELSADTEAFF
>-|TRBJ1-1|TRBV9|TRBD1
TGTGCCAGCAGCGCAACAGGGGACCTTTTCACTGAAGCTTTCTTT
CASSATGDLFTEAFF
>-|TRBJ2-7|TRBV27|TRBD1
TGTGCCAGCAGTCCGCGAACAGGGGATATCTACGAGCAGTACTTC
CASSPRTGDIYEQYF
>few|TRBJ2-7|TRBV5-1|-
TGCGCCAGCAGCAGAGGGGCAGCCTTCTACGAGCAGTACTTC
CASSRGAAFYEQYF
>once|TRBJ2-1|TRBV7-9|-
TGTGCCAGCAGCTCAAGGGAGGGACAGAGATACAATGAGCAGTTCTTC
CASSSREGQRYNEQFF
>-|TRBJ2-1|TRBV5-6|TRBD2
TGTGCCAGCAGCTTGGTGACTAGCGGTTATGGCAATGAGCAGTTCTTC
CASSLVTSGYGNEQFF
>-|TRBJ1-3|TRBV27|-
TGTGCCAGCAGTCCCAGACAGGCAACCTCTGGAAACACCATATATTTT
CASSPRQATSGNTIYF
>once|TRBJ1-6|TRBV7-9|-
TGTGCCAGCAGCTTAAGTCGGAGGGGTATGTTTGAGAATAATTCACCCCTCCACTTT
CASSLSRRGMFENNSPLHF
>-|TRBJ1-5|TRBV6-6|TRBD1
TGTGCCAGCATCGACAGGGACTATCAGCCCCAGCATTTT
CASIDRDYQPQHF
>-|TRBJ1-1|TRBV19|-
TGTGCCAGTAGTATCAAGGGAGTCGCCGAAGCTTTCTTT
CASSIKGVAEAFF
>-|TRBJ2-2|TRBV4-2|-
TGTGCCAGCAGCCAAGATCTAACAGCGAACACCGGGGAGCTGTTTTTT
CASSQDLTANTGELFF
>few|TRBJ1-2|TRBV6-1|TRBD1
TGTGCCAGCAGTGACCGGGGAGACAGGGCCAACTATGGCTACACCTTC
CASSDRGDRANYGYTF
>-|TRBJ2-7|TRBV5-4|TRBD1
TGTGCCAGCAGCACCCTGACAGGGGCCTCCTACGAGCAGTACTTC
CASSTLTGASYEQYF
>-|TRBJ2-5|TRBV18|-
TGTGCCAGCTCACCTTTGGGAGGACGAATGGAGACCCAGTACTTC
CASSPLGGRMETQYF
>-|TRBJ1-4|TRBV11-2|-
TGTGCCAGCAGCCCCTTGGGGGGGGCGGGTGAAAAACTGTTTTTT
CASSPLGGAGEKLFF
>-|TRBJ1-5|TRBV28|-
TGTGCCAGCAGCCCCCTGAAAGACCTCAATCAGCCCCAGCATTTT
CASSPLKDLNQPQHF
>-|TRBJ1-1|TRBV27|-
TGTGCCAGCAGTCCCATCATGAACACTGAAGCTTTCTTT
CASSPIMNTEAFF
>-|TRBJ2-3|TRBV21-1|-
TGTGCCAGCAGCTTTATAGCGGGGGCCCCAATGGATACGCAGTATTTT
CASSFIAGAPMDTQYF
>-|TRBJ1-2|TRBV19|-
TGTGCCAGTAGTACGGGACTGATGACGATCTATGGCTACACCTTC
CASSTGLMTIYGYTF
>-|TRBJ1-1|TRBV29-1|-
TGCAGCGTTGATCTTCTCCGGGGACGGAACACTGAAGCTTTCTTT
CSVDLLRGRNTEAFF
>-|TRBJ1-2|TRBV5-1|-
TGCGCCAGCAGCCACTTTACAGGGAAGGATGGCTACACCTTC
CASSHFTGKDGYTF
>-|TRBJ2-7|TRBV18|-
TGTGCCAGCTCACTACGACTACTTAGGGGGGGTTACTACGAGCAGTACTTC
CASSLRLLRGGYYEQYF
>-|TRBJ1-1|TRBV19|-
TGTGCCAGTAAGAGCTTTGATCCGCTGAACACTGAAGCTTTCTTT
CASKSFDPLNTEAFF
>-|TRBJ1-4|TRBV29-1|-
TGCAGCGCCGAGGCCCAGGGTGGGGAAAAACTGTTTTTT
CSAEAQGGEKLFF
>-|TRBJ2-2|TRBV2|-
TGTGCCTGCCGGGCAGACATAAGCACCGGGGAGCTGTTTTTT
CACRADISTGELFF
>-|TRBJ1-2|TRBV21-1|-
TGTGCCGGGACAAGACAACAGGGGGCAGGCTACACCTTC
CAGTRQQGAGYTF
>-|TRBJ1-4|TRBV18|TRBD1
TGTGCCAGCTCACCCAGGACAGGGGAAAAACTGTTTTTT
CASSPRTGEKLFF
>few|TRBJ1-4|TRBV5-1|TRBD1
TGCGCCAGCAGCCCGACAGGACAGGGGAAACTGTTTTTT
CASSPTGQGKLFF
>few|TRBJ1-5|TRBV6-1|-
TGTGCCAGCAGATCGACGGGTCAGCCCCAGCATTTT
CASRSTGQPQHF